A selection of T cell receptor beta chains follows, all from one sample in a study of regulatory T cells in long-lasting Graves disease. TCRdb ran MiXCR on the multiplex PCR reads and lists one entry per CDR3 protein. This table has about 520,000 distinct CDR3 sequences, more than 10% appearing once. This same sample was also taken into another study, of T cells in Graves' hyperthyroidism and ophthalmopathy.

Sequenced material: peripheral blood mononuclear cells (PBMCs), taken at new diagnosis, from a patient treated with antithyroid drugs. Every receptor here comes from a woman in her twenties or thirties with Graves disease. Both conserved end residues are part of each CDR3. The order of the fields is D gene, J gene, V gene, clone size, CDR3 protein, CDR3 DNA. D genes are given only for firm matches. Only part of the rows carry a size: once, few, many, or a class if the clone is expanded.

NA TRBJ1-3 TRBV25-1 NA CASSEGEAFSGNTIYF TGTGCCAGCAGTGAGGGGGAGGCGTTCTCTGGAAACACCATATATTTT
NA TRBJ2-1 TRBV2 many CASTPDWQTQFF TGTGCCAGCACCCCAGACTGGCAGACCCAGTTCTTC
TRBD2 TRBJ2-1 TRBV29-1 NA CSVEGLAGGSSYEQFF TGCAGCGTTGAAGGACTAGCGGGAGGGAGCTCCTACGAGCAGTTCTTC
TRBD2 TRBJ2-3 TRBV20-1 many CSARDPAGAGNTQYF TGCAGTGCTAGAGATCCAGCGGGAGCGGGGAATACGCAGTATTTT
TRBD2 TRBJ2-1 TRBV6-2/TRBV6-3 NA CASTRLAGGPHEQFF TGTGCCAGCACTCGACTAGCGGGAGGACCGCATGAGCAGTTCTTC
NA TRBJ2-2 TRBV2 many CASSEATGELFF TGTGCCAGCAGTGAAGCCACCGGGGAGCTGTTTTTT
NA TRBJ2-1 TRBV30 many CAWSVSGQGRNEQFF TGTGCCTGGAGTGTATCGGGCCAGGGAAGGAATGAGCAGTTCTTC
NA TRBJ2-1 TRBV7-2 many CASSWESRYNEQFF TGTGCCAGCAGCTGGGAGAGCCGCTACAATGAGCAGTTCTTC
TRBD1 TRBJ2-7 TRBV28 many CASSPPTGLYEQYF TGTGCCAGCAGTCCGCCGACAGGGCTATACGAGCAGTACTTC
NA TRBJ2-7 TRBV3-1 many CASSRDSRFYEQYF TGTGCCAGCAGCCGGGATAGCAGATTCTACGAGCAGTACTTC
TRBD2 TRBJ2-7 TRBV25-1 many CASSLSSGHYEQYF TGTGCCAGCTCACTTTCTAGCGGCCACTACGAGCAGTACTTC
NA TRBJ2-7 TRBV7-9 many CASSSPASTYEQYF TGTGCCAGCAGCTCCCCGGCTTCGACGTACGAGCAGTACTTC
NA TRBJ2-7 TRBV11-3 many CASSSEDITYEQYF TGTGCCAGCAGCTCCGAGGACATCACCTACGAGCAGTACTTC
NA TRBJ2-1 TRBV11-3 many CASSLGPGETSYNEQFF TGTGCCAGCAGCTTAGGTCCAGGGGAGACTTCCTACAATGAGCAGTTCTTC
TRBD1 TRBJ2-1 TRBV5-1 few CASSLRQGVYNEQFF TGCGCCAGCAGCTTGCGACAGGGGGTCTACAATGAGCAGTTCTTC
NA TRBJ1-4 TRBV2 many CASSVGPSAEKLFF TGTGCCAGCAGTGTGGGGCCCTCGGCTGAAAAACTGTTTTTT
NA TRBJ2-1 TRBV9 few CASSVESRSYNEQFF TGTGCCAGCAGCGTAGAATCTCGCTCCTACAATGAGCAGTTCTTC
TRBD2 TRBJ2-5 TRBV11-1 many CASSLGLATKTQYF TGTGCCAGCAGCTTGGGACTAGCGACAAAGACCCAGTACTTC
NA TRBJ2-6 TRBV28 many CASSFQGLSGANVLTF TGTGCCAGCAGTTTCCAGGGTCTCTCTGGGGCCAACGTCCTGACTTTC
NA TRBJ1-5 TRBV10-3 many CAIRSQPGQPQHF TGTGCCATCCGTTCGCAACCTGGACAGCCCCAGCATTTT
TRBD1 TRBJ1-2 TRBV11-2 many CASSPTGTGGYGYTF TGTGCCAGCTCACCTACCGGGACAGGGGGCTATGGCTACACCTTC
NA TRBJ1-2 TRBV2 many CASSDGVYGYTF TGTGCCAGCAGTGATGGGGTCTATGGCTACACCTTC
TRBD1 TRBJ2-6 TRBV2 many CASSDPTGAGANVLTF TGTGCCAGCAGTGACCCAACAGGGGCCGGGGCCAACGTCCTGACTTTC
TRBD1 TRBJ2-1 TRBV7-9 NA CASSLVTGDVNEQFF TGTGCCAGCAGCTTAGTAACAGGGGATGTTAATGAGCAGTTCTTC
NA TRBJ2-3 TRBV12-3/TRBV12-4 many CASRGMLTDTQYF TGTGCCAGCAGAGGTATGCTCACAGATACGCAGTATTTT
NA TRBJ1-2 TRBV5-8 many CASSLALVSRQNYGYTF TGTGCCAGCAGCTTGGCCCTTGTTAGTAGGCAGAACTATGGCTACACCTTC
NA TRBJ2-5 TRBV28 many CASSPNFPRETQYF TGTGCCAGCAGCCCTAACTTCCCGCGGGAGACCCAGTACTTC
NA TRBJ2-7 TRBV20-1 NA CSASSGWEQYF TGCAGTGCTAGTTCGGGGTGGGAGCAGTACTTC
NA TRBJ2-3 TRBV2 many CASSEGYVADRTDTQYF TGTGCCAGCAGTGAAGGTTATGTGGCGGACCGCACAGATACGCAGTATTTT
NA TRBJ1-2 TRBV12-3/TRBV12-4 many CASSYRGYGYTF TGTGCCAGCAGTTATCGGGGTTACGGCTACACCTTC
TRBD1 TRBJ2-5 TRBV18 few CASSPGTGQEAQYF TGTGCCAGCTCACCAGGGACAGGCCAAGAGGCCCAGTACTTC
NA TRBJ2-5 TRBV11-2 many CASSLSSVTAQYF TGTGCCAGCAGCTTATCCTCCGTTACCGCCCAGTACTTC
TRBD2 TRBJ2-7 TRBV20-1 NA CSATRAGVYEQYF TGCAGTGCCACCAGAGCGGGAGTTTACGAGCAGTACTTC
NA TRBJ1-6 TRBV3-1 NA CASSQVGSPLHF TGTGCCAGCAGCCAAGTGGGATCACCCCTCCACTTT
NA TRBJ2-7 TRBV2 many CASRGTSYEQYF TGTGCCAGCAGGGGGACTTCCTACGAGCAGTACTTC
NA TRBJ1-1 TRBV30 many CAWSALKPEAFF TGTGCCTGGAGTGCCCTCAAACCTGAAGCTTTCTTT
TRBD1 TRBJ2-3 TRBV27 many CASSRGQLVDTQYF TGTGCCAGCAGCCGGGGACAGTTGGTTGATACGCAGTATTTT
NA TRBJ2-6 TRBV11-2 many CASSRGSGANVLTF TGTGCCAGCAGCCGGGGTTCTGGGGCCAACGTCCTGACTTTC
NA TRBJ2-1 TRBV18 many CASSREPATYNEQFF TGTGCCAGCTCACGGGAACCCGCGACCTACAATGAGCAGTTCTTC
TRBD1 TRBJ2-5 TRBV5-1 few CASSLGGTGGQETQYF TGCGCCAGCAGCTTGGGGGGGACAGGGGGCCAAGAGACCCAGTACTTC
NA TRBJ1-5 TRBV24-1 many CATSDTPGLLCGSNQPQHF TGTGCCACCAGTGATACCCCGGGATTATTATGTGGGAGCAATCAGCCCCAGCATTTT
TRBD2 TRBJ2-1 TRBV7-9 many CASSLGLGSGSTYNEQFF TGTGCCAGCAGCTTAGGCCTGGGTAGCGGGAGCACCTACAATGAGCAGTTCTTC
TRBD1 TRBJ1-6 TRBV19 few CASSRQGGDSPLHF TGTGCCAGTAGCCGACAGGGAGGGGATTCACCCCTCCACTTT
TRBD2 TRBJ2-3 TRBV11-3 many CASSLIRPPTSGRVPDTQYF TGTGCCAGCAGCTTAATTCGCCCCCCGACTAGCGGGAGGGTGCCAGATACGCAGTATTTT
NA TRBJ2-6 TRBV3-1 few CASSHIQFSGANVLTF TGTGCCAGCAGCCACATTCAGTTTTCTGGGGCCAACGTCCTGACTTTC
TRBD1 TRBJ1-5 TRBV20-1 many CSARDLVPTGTVSNQPQHF TGCAGTGCTAGAGATTTAGTACCGACAGGGACGGTAAGCAATCAGCCCCAGCATTTT
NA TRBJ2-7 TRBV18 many CASSQTRGTKDEQYF TGTGCCAGCTCACAAACTAGGGGTACGAAAGACGAGCAGTACTTC
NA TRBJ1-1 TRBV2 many CASKEGRNTEAFF TGTGCCAGCAAGGAAGGGAGGAACACTGAAGCTTTCTTT
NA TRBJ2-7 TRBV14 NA CASSHPSGARSYEQYF TGTGCCAGCAGCCACCCGTCAGGGGCGAGATCCTACGAGCAGTACTTC